Presented here are 25 T cell receptor beta chains from one specimen sequenced in a study of siplizumab effects on memory and regulatory T cells (dated by TCRdb to about 2019). Library construction relied on the immunoSEQ multiplex PCR assay. TCRdb retrieved this table from immuneACCESS and kept in-frame rearrangements only. Not all clones are present; in checked studies, unresolved V genes account for under half, and no reason is known for the remainder. For this sample the table gives over 85,000 clones, of which about 90% were detected only once. The leading ten clones occupy more than 0.95% of the sample. The material sequenced was CD4+ T cells sorted from blood. The receptors come from a human donor in good health.

The chain is built from TRBV28 and TRBJ1-2; perhaps TRBD1 as D (5 bases). Germline V gene sequence: CDR1 MDHEN, CDR2 SYDVKM. The CDR3 has 12 amino acids. V lost 10 bases to trimming and J lost 2 bases, with 11 bases between them. CDR3 loop: CATGRGNYGYTF. The CDR3, as DNA: TGTGCCACAGGGCGGGGGAACTATGGCTACACCTTC.

Worth noting for this clone: This same CDR3 is encoded by further DNA sequences in the sample. The chain carries TRBV9 and TRBJ1-4; unclear D gene. The CDR3 is 15 residues long. The germline V gene has CDR1 SGDLS and CDR2 YYNGEE. V lost 0 bases, J lost 4 bases, and 10 bases lay in between. CDR3 coding DNA: TGTGCCAGCAGCGTAGGTAGTGGTCGTAATGAAAAACTGTTTTTT. Translating gives CASSVGSGRNEKLFF.

V usage is TRBV6-1 and J usage is TRBJ1-2; D unclear. Between the trimmed V and J ends, which lost 6 bases and 1 base, there was a span of 6 bases. The CDR3 is 12 residues long. Germline-derived CDR1 and CDR2 are MNHNS and SASEGT. The CDR3 nucleotides read TGTGCCAGCAGCGAGATTAACTATGGCTACACCTTC. Amino acids: CASSEINYGYTF.

The chain is built from TRBV27 and TRBJ2-2; TRBD1 matches at 7 bases. The CDR3 has 15 residues. Germline CDR1 is MNHEY and CDR2 is SMNVEV (reference sequence). The V segment lost 2 bases and the J segment 4 bases; nucleotides outside the gene matches: 4. The CDR3 DNA sequence: TGTGCCAGCAGTTTAGCCCCAGGGGGCACCGGGGAGCTGTTTTTT. It encodes CASSLAPGGTGELFF.

V is TRBV19 and J is TRBJ2-1; a weak D match, TRBD2 (6 bases). The CDR3 is made up of 16 amino acids. V was trimmed by 3 bases and J by 12 bases, leaving 24 bases between them. Germline V gene data show CDR1 as LNHDA and CDR2 as SQIVND (reference sequence). The CDR3 loop is CASSIQIQTRVPRQFF. In DNA form, the CDR3 reads TGTGCCAGTAGTATTCAAATTCAGACTAGAGTACCACGGCAGTTCTTC.

The chain carries TRBV2 and TRBJ2-7; 8 bases match TRBD2. Unmatched junction bases numbered 8, after V lost 7 bases and J lost 3 bases. The CDR3 extends over 14 amino acids. Germline-derived CDR1 and CDR2 are SNHLY and FYNNEI. The CDR3 DNA is TGTGCCAGCACTCGGGGGGGAGAATTCTACGAGCAGTACTTC. This encodes CASTRGGEFYEQYF.

This clone was seen just once. The chain has TRBV9 and TRBJ2-1; TRBD2 matches 10 bases. This CDR3 comprises 18 residues. Germline-derived CDR1 and CDR2 are SGDLS and YYNGEE. The V segment lost 4 bases and the J segment 0 bases; nucleotides outside the gene matches: 10. The DNA for the CDR3 is TGTGCCAGCAGCCTCGGACTAGCGGACATTAGCTCCTACAATGAGCAGTTCTTC. As protein: CASSLGLADISSYNEQFF.

The V and J genes are TRBV6-5 and TRBJ1-3; unclear D gene. The CDR3 has 15 amino acids. Trimming cost V 0 bases and J 4 bases, with 10 bases left between them. The germline CDR1 and CDR2 sequences are MNHEY and SVGAGI. The CDR3 sequence: CASSYSGVLGNTIYF. The CDR3 bases are TGTGCCAGCAGTTACTCCGGGGTCCTCGGAAACACCATATATTTT.

This clone came up a few times. The V gene is TRBV5-1, the J gene TRBJ2-6; TRBD2 matches 15 bases. Per the germline V gene, CDR1 is SGHRS and CDR2 is YFSETQ. The ends lost 4 bases at V and 4 bases at J; junction bases unmatched: 6. This CDR3 has 18 residues. Here the CDR3 reads CASSPGLAGGSGANVLTF. Here the CDR3 DNA reads TGCGCCAGCAGCCCGGGACTAGCGGGAGGTTCGGGGGCCAACGTCCTGACTTTC.

The V call is TRBV5-4, the J call TRBJ2-1; D may be TRBD2 (7 bases). Germline CDR1 is SGHNT and CDR2 is YYREEE (reference sequence). Trimming pared 4 bases from V and 1 base from J, leaving 15 bases between. The CDR3 has 16 residues. The DNA for the CDR3 is TGTGCCAGCAGCCGGGGGCGGGAGAGGTCCTACAATGAGCAGTTCTTC. Translating gives CASSRGRERSYNEQFF.

This clone came up once. J is TRBJ2-2 and V is TRBV5-1; 10 bases map to TRBD2. Germline trimming cut 2 bases from V and 6 bases from J; bases unmatched to any gene: 7. Germline lookup yields CDR1 SGHRS and CDR2 YFSETQ. CDR3 size: 16 residues. CDR3 nucleotides: TGCGCCAGCAGCTTTTTGAGCGGGAGGGCCGCCGGGGAGCTGTTTTTT. Translation gives CASSFLSGRAAGELFF.

The chain has TRBV2 and TRBJ2-5; D remains ambiguous. This CDR3 comprises 13 residues. The germline V and J ends were trimmed by 6 bases and 0 bases, with 8 bases remaining between them. The germline V gene has CDR1 SNHLY and CDR2 FYNNEI. The CDR3 protein is CASRAGHQETQYF. CDR3 DNA sequence: TGTGCCAGCAGGGCTGGGCACCAAGAGACCCAGTACTTC.

The gene calls are TRBV28 and TRBJ2-3; TRBD1 matches 7 bases. The CDR3 is made up of 15 amino acids. Germline lookup yields CDR1 MDHEN and CDR2 SYDVKM. The J segment lost 2 bases and the V segment lost 7 bases, leaving 9 bases of the junction unmatched. CDR3 DNA: TGTGCCAGCATCGGACAGGCTAAGATCACAGATACGCAGTATTTT. Protein sequence: CASIGQAKITDTQYF.

V and J are TRBV2 and TRBJ1-2, with a tentative D call TRBD1 (5 bases). Looked up from germline, CDR1 is SNHLY and CDR2 is FYNNEI. Trimming removed 11 bases from V and 5 bases from J, with 18 bases in between. There are 13 residues in the CDR3. The CDR3: CAGGGGVLYGYTF. The CDR3 region has the DNA TGTGCCGGTGGGGGAGGGGTCCTGTATGGCTACACCTTC.

By proportion, this clone is medium-sized. The same CDR3 can be traced to other DNA sequences in this sample. This chain connects TRBV6-5 to TRBJ2-7; D is ambiguous. Germline CDR1 is MNHEY and CDR2 is SVGAGI. CDR3 length equals 13 residues. Trimming took 6 bases from V and 1 from J, leaving 10 bases between them. The CDR3 nucleotides are TGTGCCAGCAGGCAAAGGGAATCCTACGAGCAGTACTTC. It translates to CASRQRESYEQYF.

The chain recombines TRBV18 with TRBJ1-4; TRBD1 is a possible D gene (6 bases). The germline V gene has CDR1 KGHSH and CDR2 LQKENI. V dropped 2 bases and J dropped 7 bases, with 11 bases sitting between them. The CDR3 covers 14 residues. As DNA, the CDR3 is TGTGCCAGCTCACCAGGGGGGCTAGGTGAAAAACTGTTTTTT. Translating it yields CASSPGGLGEKLFF.

The rearrangement links TRBV15 to TRBJ2-2; D remains ambiguous. The CDR3 runs to 16 residues. V was shortened by 1 base and J by 6 bases, with 15 bases between the two germline ends. Germline V gene lookup returns CDR1 LNHNV and CDR2 YYDKDF (reference sequence). CDR3 nucleotides: TGTGCCACCAGCAGAGGAATTTCCAACAGCGCCGGGGAGCTGTTTTTT. Translation gives CATSRGISNSAGELFF.

V usage is TRBV28 and J usage is TRBJ2-5, with D unresolved. The DNA end is more similar to TRBJ2-7, so the J call may be wrong. The CDR3 spans 15 residues. The germline gives CDR1 MDHEN, CDR2 SYDVKM. In DNA, the CDR3 is TGTGCCAGCAGTTTTCAGTTCTTCAGCTCCTACGAGCAGTACTTC. It encodes CASSFQFFSSYEQYF.

The chain is built from TRBV5-1 and TRBJ2-5; the D is unclear. The V end was cut by 3 bases, the J end by 5 bases, with 8 bases between. The germline V gene has CDR1 SGHRS and CDR2 YFSETQ. This CDR3 is 12 amino acids long. In nucleotides, the CDR3 is TGCGCCAGCAGCTCGAGATTTGAGACCCAGTACTTC. It is translated as CASSSRFETQYF.

This clone was recorded only once. The rearrangement links TRBV12-5 to TRBJ2-1; 10 bases are a match to TRBD2. This CDR3 region has 15 residues. Germline lookup yields CDR1 LGHNT and CDR2 FRNRAP. The junction had 5 bases not matched to a gene; V was cut back by 4 bases and J by 5 bases. The CDR3 here is CASGSGLAVNNEQFF. CDR3 in DNA: TGTGCTAGTGGTTCCGGACTAGCGGTAAACAATGAGCAGTTCTTC.

The CDR3 here is CAIGRVWNTGELFF. CDR3 DNA: TGTGCCATCGGCCGGGTTTGGAACACCGGGGAGCTGTTTTTT. The genes are TRBV6-1 and TRBJ2-2; D is ambiguous. V gave up 10 bases and J gave up 1 base, with 13 bases separating them. Germline-derived CDR1 and CDR2 are MNHNS and SASEGT. The CDR3 covers 14 residues.

The genes are TRBV28 and TRBJ2-3; the D is unclear. There are 18 residues in the CDR3. Germline CDR1 and CDR2: MDHEN and SYDVKM. Trimming stripped 6 bases from V and 7 bases from J, with 29 bases between. The CDR3 spells CASSHNPPGRQRGNTQYF. CDR3 sequence (DNA): TGTGCCAGCAGCCACAACCCCCCCGGGCGCCAGCGTGGAAATACGCAGTATTTT.

The chain links TRBV6-7 to TRBJ1-3; D unresolved. TRBV6-7 has ORF status, its function being uncertain. The V end lost 6 bases, the J end lost 4 bases, and 13 bases lay between the germline ends. CDR3 size: 14 residues. CDR3 loop: CASSPAAEGNTIYF. CDR3 coding DNA: TGTGCCAGCAGCCCGGCTGCGGAGGGAAACACCATATATTTT.

This clone was detected once. The rearrangement uses TRBV6-5 and TRBJ2-2; 12 nucleotides line up with TRBD2. With V trimmed by 4 bases and J by 6 bases, 3 bases remained unmatched. CDR3 length: 15 residues. Germline V gene lookup returns CDR1 MNHEY and CDR2 SVGAGI. The CDR3 sequence is CASSSASGRAGELFF. The DNA of the CDR3 is TGTGCCAGCAGTTCTGCTAGCGGGAGGGCCGGGGAGCTGTTTTTT.

The rearrangement joins TRBV6-1 to TRBJ1-3; no clear D. The ends were cut back, 7 bases at V and 1 base at J, with 8 bases in the middle. Germline V gene lookup returns CDR1 MNHNS and CDR2 SASEGT. This CDR3 region has 13 residues. The CDR3 protein is CASIPLSGNTIYF. CDR3 sequence (DNA): TGTGCCAGCATCCCTTTATCTGGAAACACCATATATTTT.